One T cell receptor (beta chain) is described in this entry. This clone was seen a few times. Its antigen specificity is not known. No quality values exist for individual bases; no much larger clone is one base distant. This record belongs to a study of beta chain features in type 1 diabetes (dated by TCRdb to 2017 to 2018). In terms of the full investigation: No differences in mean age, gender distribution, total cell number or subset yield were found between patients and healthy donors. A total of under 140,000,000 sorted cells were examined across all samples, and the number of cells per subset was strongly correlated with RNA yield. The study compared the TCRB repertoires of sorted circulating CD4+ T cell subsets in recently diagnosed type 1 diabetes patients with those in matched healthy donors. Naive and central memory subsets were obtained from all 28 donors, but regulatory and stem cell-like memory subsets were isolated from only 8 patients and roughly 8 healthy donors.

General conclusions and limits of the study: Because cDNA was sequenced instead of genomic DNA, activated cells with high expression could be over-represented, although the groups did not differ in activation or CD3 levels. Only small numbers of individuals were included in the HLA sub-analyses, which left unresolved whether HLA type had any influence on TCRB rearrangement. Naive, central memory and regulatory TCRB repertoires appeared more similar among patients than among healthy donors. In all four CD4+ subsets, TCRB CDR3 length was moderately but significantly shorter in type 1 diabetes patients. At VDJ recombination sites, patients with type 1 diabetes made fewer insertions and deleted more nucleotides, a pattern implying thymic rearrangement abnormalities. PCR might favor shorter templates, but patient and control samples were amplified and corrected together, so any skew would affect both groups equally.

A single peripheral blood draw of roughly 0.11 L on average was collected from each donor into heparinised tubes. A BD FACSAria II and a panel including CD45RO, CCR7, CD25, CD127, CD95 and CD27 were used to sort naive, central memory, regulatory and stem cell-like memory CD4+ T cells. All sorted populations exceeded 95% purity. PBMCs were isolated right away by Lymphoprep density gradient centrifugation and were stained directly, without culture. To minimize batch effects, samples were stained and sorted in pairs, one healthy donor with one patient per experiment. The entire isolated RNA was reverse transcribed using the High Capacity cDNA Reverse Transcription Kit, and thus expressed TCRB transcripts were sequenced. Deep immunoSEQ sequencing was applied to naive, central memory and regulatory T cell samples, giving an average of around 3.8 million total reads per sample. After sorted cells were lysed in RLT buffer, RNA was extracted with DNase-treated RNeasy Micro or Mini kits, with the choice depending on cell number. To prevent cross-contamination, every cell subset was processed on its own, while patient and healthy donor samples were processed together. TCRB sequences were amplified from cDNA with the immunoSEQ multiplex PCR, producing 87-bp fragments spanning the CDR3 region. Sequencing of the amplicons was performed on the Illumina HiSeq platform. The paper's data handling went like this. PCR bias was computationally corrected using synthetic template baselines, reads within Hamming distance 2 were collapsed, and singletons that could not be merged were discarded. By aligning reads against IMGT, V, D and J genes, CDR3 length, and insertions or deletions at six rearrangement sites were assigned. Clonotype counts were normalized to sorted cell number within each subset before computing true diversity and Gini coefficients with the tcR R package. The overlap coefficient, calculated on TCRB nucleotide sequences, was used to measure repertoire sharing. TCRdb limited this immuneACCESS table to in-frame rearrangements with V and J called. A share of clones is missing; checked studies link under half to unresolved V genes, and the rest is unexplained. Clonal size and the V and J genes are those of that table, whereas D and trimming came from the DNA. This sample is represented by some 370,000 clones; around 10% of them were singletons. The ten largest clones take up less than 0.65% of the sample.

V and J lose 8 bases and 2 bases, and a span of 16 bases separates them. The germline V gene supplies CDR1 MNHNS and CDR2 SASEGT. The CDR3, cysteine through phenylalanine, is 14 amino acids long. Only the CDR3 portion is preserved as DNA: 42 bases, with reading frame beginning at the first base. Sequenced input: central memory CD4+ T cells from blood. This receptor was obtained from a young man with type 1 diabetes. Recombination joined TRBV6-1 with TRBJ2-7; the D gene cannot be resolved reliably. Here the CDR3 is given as CASSLPGRTYEQYF. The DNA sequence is TGTGCCAGCTCACTCCCCGGACGGACCTACGAGCAGTACTTC.